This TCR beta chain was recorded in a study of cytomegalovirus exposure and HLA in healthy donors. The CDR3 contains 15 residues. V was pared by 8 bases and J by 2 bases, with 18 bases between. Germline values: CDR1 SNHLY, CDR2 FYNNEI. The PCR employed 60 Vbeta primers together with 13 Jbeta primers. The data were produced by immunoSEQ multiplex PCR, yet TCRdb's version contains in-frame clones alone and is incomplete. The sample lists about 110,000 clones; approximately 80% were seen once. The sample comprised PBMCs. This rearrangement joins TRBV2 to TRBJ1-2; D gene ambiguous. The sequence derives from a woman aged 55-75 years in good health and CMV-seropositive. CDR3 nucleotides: TGTGCCAGCCTGAGCCCGGGAGAAACGAACTATGGCTACACCTTC. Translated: CASLSPGETNYGYTF.